This is a list of T cell receptor beta chains from one sample in a study of read filtering for tumor transcriptome and immune sequencing. TCRdb reprocessed the reads with MiXCR, giving one entry per CDR3 protein. The profile shows approximately 90,000 distinct CDR3 sequences, 9% to 15% of them singletons. Sequencing was performed on a population of CD138-negative cells sorted from bone marrow. These receptors were obtained from a donor aged 40 or over with multiple myeloma. Both conserved end residues are part of each CDR3. A D gene is named only where the DNA matches it firmly. Size is omitted from some rows. Given values are once, few, many or a class for expanded clones.

-,TRBJ2-7,TRBV20-1,many,TGCAGTGCTAGCGCCAGTTCCTACGAGCAGTACTTC,CSASASSYEQYF
-,TRBJ2-1,TRBV30,many,TGTGCCTGGACCAAACCGAACCCCCCTGAGCAGTTCTTC,CAWTKPNPPEQFF
-,TRBJ2-2,TRBV28,many,TGTGCCAGCAGTTTGGGGACAAGAAACACCGGGGAGCTGTTTTTT,CASSLGTRNTGELFF
-,TRBJ2-1,TRBV2,many,TGTGCCAGCAGTGGCGTCTCCTACAATGAGCAGTTCTTC,CASSGVSYNEQFF
TRBD2,TRBJ2-3,TRBV20-1,many,TGCAGTGCCCCTACTAGCGGGACAGATACGCAGTATTTT,CSAPTSGTDTQYF
TRBD2,TRBJ2-7,TRBV20-1,many,TGCAGTGCTCAAGCTAGCGGGAAACCCTACGAGCAGTACTTC,CSAQASGKPYEQYF
TRBD2,TRBJ2-2,TRBV19,many,TGTGCCAGTATCCGAGCGGGAGGGAACACCGGGGAGCTGTTTTTT,CASIRAGGNTGELFF
-,TRBJ1-3,TRBV28,many,TGTGCCAGCAGTTCCGGTCCACCTGGAAACACCATATATTTT,CASSSGPPGNTIYF
-,TRBJ1-4,TRBV3-1,many,TGTGCCAGCAGCCCCTCCCTGGCCCGTGGTGAAAAACTGTTTTTT,CASSPSLARGEKLFF
-,TRBJ1-1,TRBV20-1,many,TGCAGTGCGCGGGGGCCTCGGATAACTGAAGCTTTCTTT,CSARGPRITEAFF
TRBD2,TRBJ2-3,TRBV5-5,few,TGTGCCAGCAGCTTGGGGCTAGCGGGAACGTCCACAGATACGCAGTATTTT,CASSLGLAGTSTDTQYF
TRBD2,TRBJ2-7,TRBV11-1,many,TGTGCCAGCAGCCCACCAGCAGCGGGACCAACCTCCTACGAGCAGTACTTC,CASSPPAAGPTSYEQYF
-,TRBJ2-7,TRBV7-6,many,TGTGCCAGCAGCCCCCGCACAGACGCCTACGAGCAGTACTTC,CASSPRTDAYEQYF
-,TRBJ1-2,TRBV20-1,many,TGCAGTACCTCCGGGACTAACTATGGCTACACCTTC,CSTSGTNYGYTF
TRBD1,TRBJ1-5,TRBV6-5,many,TGTGCCAGCAGTCCAGGGGGCTATCAGCCCCAGCATTTT,CASSPGGYQPQHF
-,TRBJ2-3,TRBV2,many,TGTGCCAGCAGTGAGCAGGGTCCAGCAGGCGATACGCAGTATTTT,CASSEQGPAGDTQYF
TRBD1,TRBJ1-5,TRBV6-5,many,TGTGCCAGCAGTTTGGGACAGAGCAATCAGCCCCAGCATTTT,CASSLGQSNQPQHF
TRBD1,TRBJ1-2,TRBV28,-,TGTGCCACCAACAGCGGGCCAGGGGGCACGTATGGCTACACCTTC,CATNSGPGGTYGYTF
-,TRBJ1-5,TRBV19,many,TGTGCCAGTAGTATCGCACGTACTAGCAATCAGCCCCAGCATTTT,CASSIARTSNQPQHF
-,TRBJ2-1,TRBV7-2,many,TGTGCCAGCAGCCCCCGGGGGCTTTACAATGAGCAGTTCTTC,CASSPRGLYNEQFF
TRBD1,TRBJ1-5,TRBV18,many,TGTGCCAGCTCTCTAGGACAGGGAGATGGGCCCCAGCATTTT,CASSLGQGDGPQHF
-,TRBJ2-1,TRBV29-1,many,TGCAGCGTTGAACCCGTCAGTAGCGACAATGAGCAGTTCTTC,CSVEPVSSDNEQFF
-,TRBJ2-5,TRBV7-8,many,TGTGCCAGCAGCTCAGGACCGTGGGGAGAGACCCAGTACTTC,CASSSGPWGETQYF
-,TRBJ2-5,TRBV5-1,few,TGCGCCAGCAGCTTGGAGGGGATTGTTGGAGAGACCCAGTACTTC,CASSLEGIVGETQYF
-,TRBJ1-1,TRBV7-9,many,TGTGCCAGCAGGGTTGGTGCTGGGAACACTGAAGCTTTCTTT,CASRVGAGNTEAFF
-,TRBJ1-1,TRBV11-2,many,TGTGCCAGCAGCGCTGACAGGACGAACACTGAAGCTTTCTTT,CASSADRTNTEAFF
-,TRBJ1-1,TRBV20-1,many,TGCAGTGCTAGAGCGGGGGGCCCAAACACTGAAGCTTTCTTT,CSARAGGPNTEAFF
-,TRBJ2-2,TRBV13,-,TGTGCCAGCAGCTTAGTACGGAACACCGGGGAGCTGTTTTTT,CASSLVRNTGELFF
TRBD1,TRBJ2-3,TRBV2,many,TGTGCCAGCACCAAAGGACAGGGGGGCCCAGATACGCAGTATTTT,CASTKGQGGPDTQYF
-,TRBJ2-1,TRBV19,many,TGTGCCAGTTCCCAGGGATCGTACAATGGGCAGTTCTTC,CASSQGSYNGQFF
-,TRBJ2-7,TRBV3-1,many,TGTGCCAGCAGCCAAGATCGTTGGGAGCAGTACTTC,CASSQDRWEQYF
-,TRBJ1-5,TRBV5-6,many,TGTGCCAGCAGCTGGGGAGATCAGCCCCAGCATTTT,CASSWGDQPQHF
-,TRBJ1-1,TRBV6-5,many,TGTGCCAGCAGTTACTCCGGGTTTGCCATCTTAGGAACTGAAGCTTTCTTT,CASSYSGFAILGTEAFF
-,TRBJ2-7,TRBV20-1,many,TGCAGTGCTAGAGTGGGTAGGGGATGGGAGCAGTACTTC,CSARVGRGWEQYF
TRBD1,TRBJ2-5,TRBV29-1,-,TGCAGCGTCGGACAGGGGACGGAGACCCAGTACTTC,CSVGQGTETQYF
TRBD1,TRBJ2-7,TRBV5-6,many,TGTGCCAGCAGCTTGTGGGACAGAGGGGAGCAGTACTTC,CASSLWDRGEQYF
-,TRBJ2-5,TRBV27,-,TGTGCCAGCAGTTTAACAGGGCGAAAAGAGACCCAGTACTTC,CASSLTGRKETQYF
-,TRBJ1-3,TRBV30,many,TGTGCCTGGAGTGTACAAGGGGGAGGAAACACCATATATTTT,CAWSVQGGGNTIYF
TRBD1,TRBJ1-2,TRBV28,many,TGTGCCAGCAGGGGTAGGGGGCCCCTCCTCTATGGCTACACCTTC,CASRGRGPLLYGYTF
TRBD2,TRBJ2-1,TRBV3-1,many,TGTGCCAGCACCCAAGGGACTAGCGACCCGGAGCAGTTCTTC,CASTQGTSDPEQFF
TRBD1,TRBJ1-5,TRBV7-2,-,TGTGCCAGCAGCTTGACAGGGGTTAAGCCCCAGCATTTT,CASSLTGVKPQHF